The rows below give T cell receptor beta chains drawn from one sample of a study of T-cell memory formation after mild COVID-19. TCRdb reprocessed the 5' RACE reads via MiXCR and lists one record per CDR3 protein. The sample contains fewer than 150,000 distinct CDR3 sequences, 14% of which appear only once. Source material: PBMCs or a T cell subset sorted from them (not recorded which). The receptors here all came from an adult woman who had mild COVID-19 (a few samples of this study predate the infection). Cell type and time point are not known. Both conserved end residues are part of each CDR3. D genes are given only for firm matches. Rows give clone size only sometimes, using once, few, many, or a class for an expanded clone.

d_call	clone_size	v_call	j_call	cdr3_aa	cdr3_nt
TRBD2	many	TRBV2	TRBJ2-1	CASSGMTSGVREQFF	TGTGCCAGCAGTGGGATGACTAGCGGGGTACGTGAGCAGTTCTTC
-	-	TRBV30	TRBJ1-2	CAWNKPTFDNYGYTF	TGTGCCTGGAATAAGCCGACGTTTGATAACTATGGCTACACCTTC
TRBD1	-	TRBV5-5	TRBJ1-2	CASSLERDSVPYGYTF	TGTGCCAGCAGCTTGGAGCGGGACAGCGTACCCTATGGCTACACCTTC
TRBD2	few	TRBV20-1	TRBJ2-1	CSAGLARPPTYNEQFF	TGCAGTGCTGGACTAGCGAGACCCCCTACCTACAATGAGCAGTTCTTC
TRBD2	-	TRBV11-2	TRBJ2-1	CASSLDLTGLAGGQQFF	TGTGCCAGCAGCTTAGATCTAACGGGACTAGCGGGAGGGCAGCAGTTCTTC
-	many	TRBV7-9	TRBJ2-7	CASSSLGQDYYEQYF	TGTGCCAGCAGCTCTCTGGGCCAGGATTACTACGAGCAGTACTTC
-	-	TRBV29-1	TRBJ2-2	CSVEDWGTKSPGMLFF	TGCAGCGTTGAAGATTGGGGGACCAAATCGCCGGGGATGCTGTTTTTT
-	-	TRBV18	TRBJ2-3	CASSLMTPPDTQYF	TGTGCCAGCTCCCTGATGACTCCTCCAGATACGCAGTATTTT
-	-	TRBV7-9	TRBJ2-5	CASSLTTWGEETQYF	TGTGCCAGCAGCTTAACAACGTGGGGGGAGGAGACCCAGTACTTC
TRBD1	few	TRBV7-8	TRBJ2-1	CASSLATGPTYNEQFF	TGTGCCAGCAGCTTAGCGACAGGGCCTACCTACAATGAGCAGTTCTTC
-	few	TRBV24-1	TRBJ2-1	CATSAGGLPPFYNEQFF	TGTGCCACCAGTGCAGGAGGGCTCCCTCCTTTTTACAATGAGCAGTTCTTC